The clone carrying this TCR beta chain was seen only once. Its matching antigen is unknown. Sequencing used one aliquot of a few hundred thousand cells per fraction. Trimming cost V 7 bases and J 2 bases; bases outside gene matches: 3. This CDR3 has 13 amino acids. CDR1 is LNHDA, CDR2 SQIVND, per germline (reference sequence). The assay was immunoSEQ multiplex PCR, and TCRdb's table has in-frame clones only and misses some. The sample lists a few thousand clones, approximately 71% seen once, with about 14% in the top ten. These data are taken from a study of coeliac disease. Study results and caveats: Largely private TRB repertoires meant most sequences were sample-unique. In active celiac disease, intraepithelial and lamina propria TRB and TRG repertoires were less clonal than controls. Unbiased detection of gliadin-specific T cells was judged not feasible with this approach. Lamina propria and intraepithelial cell fractions may contain each other's cells.

The TCR comes from a woman between 18 and 29 years old with active celiac disease. Sequenced input: intraepithelial lymphocytes from the gut. V and J are TRBV19 and TRBJ1-2, with 8 bases identical to TRBD1. The CDR3 DNA sequence: TGTGCCAGTACCCGGACAGGGAACTATGGCTACACCTTC. This translates into CASTRTGNYGYTF.